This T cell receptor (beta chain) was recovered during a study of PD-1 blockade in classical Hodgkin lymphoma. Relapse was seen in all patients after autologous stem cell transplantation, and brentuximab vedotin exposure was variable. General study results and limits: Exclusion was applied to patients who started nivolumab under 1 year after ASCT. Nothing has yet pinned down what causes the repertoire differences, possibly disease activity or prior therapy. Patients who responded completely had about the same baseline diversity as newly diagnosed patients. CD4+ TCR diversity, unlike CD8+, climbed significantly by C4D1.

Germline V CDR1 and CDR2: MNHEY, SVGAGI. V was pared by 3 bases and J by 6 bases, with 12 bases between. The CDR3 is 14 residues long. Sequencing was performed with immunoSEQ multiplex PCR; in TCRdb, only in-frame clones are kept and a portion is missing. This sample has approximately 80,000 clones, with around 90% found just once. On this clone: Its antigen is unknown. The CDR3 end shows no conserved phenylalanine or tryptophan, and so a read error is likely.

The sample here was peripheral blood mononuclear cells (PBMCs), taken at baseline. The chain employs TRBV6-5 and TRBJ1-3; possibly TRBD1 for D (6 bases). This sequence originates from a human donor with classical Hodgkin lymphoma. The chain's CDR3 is CASSYLGTSNTIYS. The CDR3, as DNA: TGTGCCAGCAGTTATCTCGGGACATCAAACACCATATATTCT.